One and the same sample provided the 11 T cell receptor beta chains below, sequenced in a study of cytomegalovirus exposure and HLA in healthy donors. PCR used 60 Vbeta primers and 13 Jbeta primers. Method: immunoSEQ multiplex PCR; TCRdb's copy keeps in-frame clones and lacks some. There are 200,000 to 250,000 clones in the sample; around 80% occur only once, and 1.7% lies in the top ten. The specimen was PBMCs. These receptors were collected from a man aged 50 or older in good health and CMV-seronegative.

The V call is TRBV5-1, the J call TRBJ2-7, with D possibly matching TRBD2 (5 bases). The CDR3 contains 14 residues. Trimming removed 0 bases at V and 6 bases at J, with 13 bases between. Germline loops: CDR1 SGHRS, CDR2 YFSETQ. The CDR3 DNA is TGCGCCAGCAGCTTGGCATTTCGGGCGGGCGAGCAGTACTTC. Translation gives CASSLAFRAGEQYF.

The chain recombines TRBV10-3 with TRBJ2-1, with 7 bases identical to TRBD1. CDR1 and CDR2 (germline): ENHRY, SYGVKD. CDR3 length: 13 residues. The J segment lost 5 bases and the V segment lost 9 bases, leaving 7 bases of the junction unmatched. CDR3 sequence reads: CAMGTAMNNEQFF. The CDR3, as DNA: TGTGCCATGGGGACAGCAATGAACAATGAGCAGTTCTTC.

The chain uses TRBV4-1 and TRBJ1-1; 7 bases agree with TRBD1. Germline CDR1 and CDR2: MGHRA and YSYEKL. The CDR3 is made up of 16 amino acids. V shed 0 bases, J shed 1 base, and the junction held 5 bases outside the gene matches. CDR3 bases: TGCGCCAGCAGCCAAGATAGGAACAGGGGGAACACTGAAGCTTTCTTT. Translated: CASSQDRNRGNTEAFF.

The V gene is TRBV13, the J gene TRBJ1-3; D is uncertain. Germline V gene data show CDR1 as PRHDT and CDR2 as FYEKMQ (reference sequence). This CDR3 contains 16 residues. Trimming shortened V by 4 bases and J by 0 bases, and 13 bases separated the two germline ends. DNA for the CDR3: TGTGCCAGCAGCTCAGGACTGCTTCACTCTGGAAACACCATATATTTT. Translation gives CASSSGLLHSGNTIYF. Variable domain in full (rest from reference TRBV13 and TRBJ1-3): AAGVIQSPRHLIKEKRETATLKCYPIPRHDTVYWYQQGPGQDPQFLISFYEKMQSDKGSIPDRFSAQQFSDYHSELNMSSLELGDSALYFCASSSGLLHSGNTIYFGEGSWLTVV.

V is TRBV30 and J is TRBJ2-3, with D maybe TRBD1 (8 bases). This CDR3 is built from 16 residues. The germline gives CDR1 GTSNPN, CDR2 SVGIG (reference sequence). The V gene lost 5 bases and the J gene lost 2 bases, with 20 bases spanning the gap. The CDR3 is CAWEAGGGGYTDTQYF. CDR3 coding DNA: TGTGCCTGGGAGGCAGGGGGCGGGGGTTACACAGATACGCAGTATTTT.

V is TRBV11-2 and J is TRBJ2-7; 13 nucleotides line up with TRBD2. The length of the CDR3 is 14 residues. V was clipped by 5 bases and J by 8 bases; unmatched bases: 6. In germline, CDR1 is SGHAT, CDR2 FQNNGV. The CDR3 sequence: CASSLGLAGAQQYF. The CDR3 coding sequence is TGTGCCAGCAGCCTTGGACTAGCGGGAGCACAGCAGTACTTC.

This chain links TRBV19 with TRBJ2-3; the D is unclear. Trimming stripped 3 bases from V and 5 bases from J, with 9 bases between. The CDR3 is made up of 13 amino acids. From germline, CDR1 is LNHDA and CDR2 SQIVND (reference sequence). CDR3: CASSMSWQDTQYF. CDR3 DNA sequence: TGTGCCAGTAGTATGTCCTGGCAAGATACGCAGTATTTT. Supplemented by reference TRBV19 and TRBJ2-3, the full variable domain reads DGGITQSPKYLFRKEGQNVTLSCEQNLNHDAMYWYRQDPGQGLRLIYYSQIVNDFQKGDIAEGYSVSREKKESFPLTVTSAQKNPTAFYLCASSMSWQDTQYFGPGTRLTVL.

V gene TRBV6-5 combines with J gene TRBJ1-5, with a weak D call TRBD1 (5 bases). This CDR3 spans 13 amino acids. Looked up from germline, CDR1 is MNHEY and CDR2 is SVGAGI. The ends were cut back, 5 bases at V and 8 bases at J, with 13 bases in the middle. CDR3 sequence: CASSQDRIEPQHF. CDR3 coding DNA: TGTGCCAGCAGTCAAGACAGAATAGAGCCCCAGCATTTT.

This sequence joins TRBV9 and TRBJ2-5; 7 bases are shared with TRBD2. Matching the DNA end better, TRBJ2-7 makes the J call doubtful. CDR1 is SGDLS and CDR2 is YYNGEE in the germline V gene. The CDR3 contains 14 residues. CDR3 sequence: CASSVGAGAYEQYF. In nucleotides, the CDR3 is TGTGCCAGCAGCGTAGGGGCGGGAGCCTACGAGCAGTACTTC.

The chain uses TRBV28 and TRBJ1-1, with a possible D match to TRBD1 (6 bases). The V end was cut by 3 bases, the J end by 5 bases, with 10 bases between. From germline, CDR1 is MDHEN and CDR2 SYDVKM. The CDR3 extends over 13 amino acids. CDR3 residues: CASSFGGQTEAFF. The CDR3 coding sequence is TGTGCCAGCAGTTTTGGGGGCCAGACTGAAGCTTTCTTT.

The chain has TRBV5-4 and TRBJ1-1; maybe TRBD1 (6 bases). Germline V lookup: CDR1 SGHNT, CDR2 YYREEE (reference sequence). V lost 0 bases and J lost 0, with 9 bases in between. The length of the CDR3 is 15 residues. CDR3 protein: CASSLAGALNTEAFF. The CDR3 region has the DNA TGTGCCAGCAGCTTGGCAGGGGCCCTGAACACTGAAGCTTTCTTT.